The clone carrying this TCR beta chain occurred once. Its antigen remains unidentified. The same CDR3 is also encoded by other DNA sequences in this sample. Germline V gene sequence: CDR1 SQVTM, CDR2 ANQGSEA. Trimming took off 0 bases at V and 1 base at J, with 15 bases between the two ends. CDR3 length: 16 amino acids. The sample is drawn from a study of cytomegalovirus exposure and HLA in healthy donors. The primer mix had 60 Vbeta and 13 Jbeta primers. Profiling relied on immunoSEQ multiplex PCR, and the TCRdb table lists in-frame clones only, not all of them. The sample consists of some 210,000 clones, about 83% of them appearing once. Study-wide results and caveats: It was reported that the classifier diagnosed cytomegalovirus status with high specificity and sensitivity in both the original and validation cohorts. Researchers counted 164 TCR beta chains as cytomegalovirus-associated.

V is TRBV29-1 and J is TRBJ1-2; D is possibly TRBD1 (6 bases). The sequenced sample consisted of PBMCs. This TCR was sampled from a woman in her 50s in good health and CMV-seropositive. CDR3 amino acids: CSVEDLGGGNNYGYTF. The CDR3 DNA reads as TGCAGCGTTGAAGATCTTGGGGGCGGTAATAACTATGGCTACACCTTC.